This T cell receptor (beta chain) was documented in a study of T cells in Graves' hyperthyroidism and ophthalmopathy. This clonotype was found a few times. RNA transcripts yielded amplified TCR beta CDR3 regions. During a first-round RT-PCR of the TCR CDR3, the HTBI primer set was used. TCRdb re-analysed the multiplex PCR reads in MiXCR, keeping a single row per CDR3 protein. The table shows 250,000 or so distinct CDR3 sequences, with about 15% occurring only once. The V gene lost 7 bases and the J gene lost 2 bases, with 24 bases spanning the gap. In germline, CDR1 is WSHSY, CDR2 SAAADI. This CDR3 is 18 amino acids long. Clinical symptoms, serum thyroxine, TRAb, thyroid ultrasound and orbital computed tomography established diagnosis.

The J gene is TRBJ2-1, the V gene TRBV10-2; D is perhaps TRBD2 (6 bases). This TCR was recovered from a woman between 50 and 59 years old with Graves' hyperthyroidism that later progressed to Graves' ophthalmopathy. Sequenced: blood. The CDR3 DNA is TGCGCCAGCATAGGAGGGCCAGCGGAACCAATTACCTACAATGAGCAGTTCTTC. Protein sequence: CASIGGPAEPITYNEQFF.